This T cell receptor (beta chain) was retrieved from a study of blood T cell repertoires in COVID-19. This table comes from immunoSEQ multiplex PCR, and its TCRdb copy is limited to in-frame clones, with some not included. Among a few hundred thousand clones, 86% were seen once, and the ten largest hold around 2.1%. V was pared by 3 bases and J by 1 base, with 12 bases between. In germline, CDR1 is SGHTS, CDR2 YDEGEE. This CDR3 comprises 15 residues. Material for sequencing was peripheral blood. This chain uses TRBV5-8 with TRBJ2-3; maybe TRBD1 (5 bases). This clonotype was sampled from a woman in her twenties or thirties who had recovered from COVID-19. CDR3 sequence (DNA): TGTGCCAGCAGCTCCGTGACAGTTCGCACAGATACGCAGTATTTT. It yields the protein CASSSVTVRTDTQYF.